These 9 T cell receptor beta chains were sequenced from one sample in a study of Graves' ophthalmopathy and Graves' hyperthyroidism. Amplifying from RNA transcripts, the study obtained TCR beta CDR3 regions. In the first round, RT-PCR was carried out with HTBI primers, and a multiplex PCR formed the second round. TCRdb redid the calling of the multiplex PCR reads with MiXCR, one entry per CDR3 protein. Among about 200,000 distinct CDR3 sequences listed, 25% to 30% were seen once. Sequencing was done on a sample of peripheral blood. The receptors derive from a man aged 45-65 years with Graves' ophthalmopathy.

Many counts were recorded for this clonotype. This chain uses TRBV4-1 with TRBJ2-7; TRBD2 aligns across 8 bases. The germline V gene encodes CDR1 MGHRA and CDR2 YSYEKL. The CDR3 has 15 residues. Trimming removed 4 bases from V and 3 bases from J; junction bases left unmatched: 8. CDR3 sequence (DNA): TGCGCCAGCAGCCCAGTTCAGCGGGAGAACTACGAGCAGTACTTC. This sequence encodes CASSPVQRENYEQYF.

This clonotype has ten or more counts. This rearrangement joins TRBV6-1 to TRBJ2-7; D might be TRBD2 (6 bases). V lost 5 bases, J lost 3 bases, and 17 bases lay in between. The CDR3 spans 15 residues. Germline-derived CDR1 and CDR2 are MNHNS and SASEGT. The CDR3 nucleotides are TGTGCCAGCAGTCCCGTACGGGACTGGGTCTACGAGCAGTACTTC. Its protein product is CASSPVRDWVYEQYF.

This clonotype was counted at least ten times. The chain has TRBV4-1 and TRBJ2-5; D not certain. Per germline, CDR1 MGHRA and CDR2 YSYEKL. The V end was cut by 0 bases, the J end by 5 bases, with 19 bases between. The CDR3 spans 17 residues. The CDR3 bases are TGCGCCAGCAGCCAAGATACAAGAGGTCCCCCGATGGAGACCCAGTACTTC. It yields the protein CASSQDTRGPPMETQYF.

There are many counts of this clonotype. The gene calls are TRBV7-2 and TRBJ2-5; D is unclear. V lost 1 base to trimming and J lost 5 bases, with 5 bases between them. The CDR3 is 12 residues long. Germline CDR1 and CDR2: SGHTA and FQGNSA. The CDR3 loop reads CASSLGIETQYF. In nucleotides, the CDR3 is TGTGCCAGCAGCTTAGGGATTGAGACCCAGTACTTC.

CDR3 sequence: CASSLRMRNYGYTF. The DNA of the CDR3 is TGTGCCAGCAGTTTAAGGATGCGGAACTATGGCTACACCTTC. The gene calls are TRBV12-3 or TRBV12-4 and TRBJ1-2, with D unresolved. Trimming left V 2 bases short and J 2 bases short, with 9 bases between. The CDR3 is 14 amino acids.

At least ten counts were recorded for this clonotype. J is TRBJ2-7 and V is TRBV4-1, with no clear D. This CDR3 is built from 20 residues. CDR1 is MGHRA, CDR2 YSYEKL, per germline. V was shortened by 0 bases and J by 0 bases, with 24 bases between the two germline ends. This CDR3 is CASSQEFLIVSLLHSYEQYF. The CDR3 nucleotides read TGCGCCAGCAGCCAAGAATTCCTGATTGTAAGCCTCTTACACTCCTACGAGCAGTACTTC.

This clonotype was counted at least ten times. This CDR3 reads CASRTYEGQGLINIQYF. In nucleotides, the CDR3 is TGTGCCAGCAGGACCTACGAAGGACAGGGTTTAATAAACATTCAGTACTTC. The chain joins TRBV6-2 or TRBV6-3 to TRBJ2-4, with 8 bases identical to TRBD1. The length of the CDR3 is 17 residues. Per the germline V gene, CDR1 is MNHEY and CDR2 is SVGEGT. Losses at the gene ends were 6 bases for V and 6 bases for J; bases not matched to a gene: 16.

This chain joins TRBV12-3 or TRBV12-4 and TRBJ1-1; unclear D gene. The CDR3 has 12 amino acids. The germline V and J ends were trimmed by 5 bases and 8 bases, with 12 bases remaining between them. As DNA, the CDR3 is TGTGCCAGCAGTCTTGCGGGCAGGGAAGCTTTCTTT. This translates into CASSLAGREAFF.

In its sample, this clonotype was seen many times. V usage is TRBV7-8 and J usage is TRBJ1-2; a possible D gene is TRBD1 (6 bases). Per germline, CDR1 SGHVS and CDR2 FQNEAQ. V gave up 4 bases and J gave up 6 bases, with 15 bases separating them. The CDR3 totals 14 residues. This chain's CDR3 is CASSSTGVSDGYTF. In DNA, the CDR3 is TGTGCCAGCAGCTCGACAGGTGTCTCAGATGGCTACACCTTC.